Below, one TCR beta chain is given with its context. The entry originates in a study of T-cell memory formation after mild COVID-19. About the study: Clusters were largely donor specific.

TCRdb re-called the 5' RACE reads with MiXCR, one entry per CDR3 protein. Of 150,000 to 200,000 distinct CDR3 sequences listed, roughly 15% are singletons. This CDR3 has 14 amino acids. Germline CDR1 is MGHDK and CDR2 is SYGVNS. Trimming cost V 4 bases and J 6 bases; bases outside gene matches: 5. The receptor was isolated from an adult woman who had mild COVID-19 (a few samples of this study predate the infection). Cell type and time point are not known. The sample was PBMCs or a T cell subset sorted from them (not recorded which). The chain links TRBV25-1 to TRBJ2-2, with 7 bases matching TRBD1. CDR3 loop: CASSGYRGSGELFF. In nucleotides, the CDR3 is TGTGCCAGCAGTGGCTACAGGGGCTCCGGGGAGCTGTTTTTT.